These 13 T cell receptor beta chains originate from one sample sequenced in a study of cytomegalovirus exposure and HLA in healthy donors. PCR was performed using 60 Vbeta and 13 Jbeta primers. The assay was immunoSEQ multiplex PCR, and TCRdb's table has in-frame clones only and misses some. The data hold roughly 150,000 clones, with around 76% observed a single time. Sequenced input: PBMCs. Receptors were obtained from a woman aged 40 to 50 in good health and CMV-seronegative.

This clone was found a few times. The chain recombines TRBV7-9 with TRBJ2-5, with D uncertain. V was trimmed by 1 base and J by 5 bases, leaving 8 bases between them. Per germline, CDR1 SEHNR and CDR2 FQNEAQ (reference sequence). CDR3 length: 13 residues. The CDR3 DNA is TGTGCCAGCAGCTTAGGTGTGGAGGAGACCCAGTACTTC. Its translation: CASSLGVEETQYF.

This clone was observed once. CDR3 sequence reads: CATSTGGRGEDTQYF. The DNA of the CDR3 is TGTGCCACCAGCACTGGCGGGAGAGGGGAAGATACGCAGTATTTT. The chain combines TRBV15 with TRBJ2-3; TRBD2 agrees at 7 bases. Trimming at V came to 4 bases and at J to 5 bases, leaving 9 bases not matched to a gene. The CDR3 has 15 residues. Per germline, CDR1 LNHNV and CDR2 YYDKDF (reference sequence).

As regards this clone: Other DNA sequences in the same sample also yield this CDR3. The chain has TRBV9 and TRBJ1-5; D is perhaps TRBD1 (5 bases). Germline V gives CDR1 SGDLS, CDR2 YYNGEE. The CDR3 has 14 amino acids. Trimming removed 3 bases at V and 3 bases at J, with 10 bases between. This CDR3 reads CASSATGDNQPQHF. The CDR3 region has the DNA TGTGCCAGCAGCGCCACAGGTGACAATCAGCCCCAGCATTTT.

The chain combines TRBV7-6 with TRBJ2-1, with TRBD2 matching 11 bases. Germline lookup yields CDR1 SGHVS and CDR2 FNYEAQ. Germline trimming cut 4 bases from V and 6 bases from J; bases unmatched to any gene: 11. The CDR3 loop spans 17 amino acids. The CDR3 protein is CASSSYHTSGRSNEQFF. CDR3 coding DNA: TGTGCCAGCAGCTCCTATCACACTAGCGGGAGATCCAATGAGCAGTTCTTC. The whole variable domain, filled in from reference TRBV7-6 and TRBJ2-1, reads GAGVSQSPRYKVTKRGQDVALRCDPISGHVSLYWYRQALGQGPEFLTYFNYEAQQDKSGLPNDRFSAERPEGSISTLTIQRTEQRDSAMYRCASSSYHTSGRSNEQFFGPGTRLTVL.

This clone was detected once. This chain joins TRBV7-9 and TRBJ1-1; TRBD1 aligns across 8 bases. The trim removed 3 bases at V and 2 bases at J, leaving 2 bases unmatched. Germline V CDR1 and CDR2: SEHNR, FQNEAQ (reference sequence). The CDR3 runs 14 residues. DNA of the CDR3: TGTGCCAGCAGCTTTCAGGGGGCCAACACTGAAGCTTTCTTT. Its protein is CASSFQGANTEAFF. Together with reference TRBV7-9 and TRBJ1-1, the CDR3 gives the full variable domain: DTGVSQNPRHKITKRGQNVTFRCDPISEHNRLYWYRQTLGQGPEFLTYFQNEAQLEKSRLLSDRFSAERPKGSFSTLEIQRTEQGDSAMYLCASSFQGANTEAFFGQGTRLTVV.

The chain carries TRBV7-9 and TRBJ1-2; 7 nucleotides agree with TRBD1. V trimming: 5 bases; J trimming: 0 bases; junction bases outside the gene matches: 9. Looked up from germline, CDR1 is SEHNR and CDR2 is FQNEAQ (reference sequence). The CDR3 runs 16 residues. CDR3 protein: CASSRQGAESNYGYTF. CDR3 in DNA: TGTGCCAGCAGCCGACAGGGTGCGGAGTCTAACTATGGCTACACCTTC.

A few counts support this clone. The J gene is TRBJ2-7, the V gene TRBV30, with 9 bases lining up with TRBD1. The CDR3 has 15 amino acids. The V and J ends lost 1 base and 3 bases, in that order; junction bases with no gene match: 7. CDR1 and CDR2 from the germline V gene are GTSNPN and SVGIG (reference sequence). CDR3 DNA: TGTGCCTGGAGTGCGGGGACAGGGAACTTCTACGAGCAGTACTTC. It codes for CAWSAGTGNFYEQYF. The full variable domain, in which reference TRBV30 and TRBJ2-7 provide the parts outside the CDR3, is SQTIHQWPATLVQPVGSPLSLECTVEGTSNPNLYWYRQAAGRGLQLLFYSVGIGQISSEVPQNLSASRPQDRQFILSSKKLLLSDSGFYLCAWSAGTGNFYEQYFGPGTRLTVT.

This clone showed up just once. CDR3 in amino acids: CASSVGAGDQSPLHF. CDR3 nucleotide sequence: TGTGCCAGCAGCGTAGGGGCAGGGGATCAATCACCCCTCCACTTT. This chain uses TRBV9 with TRBJ1-6, with D perhaps matching TRBD1 (6 bases). With 0 bases removed from V and 10 bases from J, the gap between germline ends came to 14 bases. The CDR3 is 15 amino acids. Per the germline V gene, CDR1 is SGDLS and CDR2 is YYNGEE.

This clone has only one observation. This sequence joins TRBV5-4 and TRBJ2-1; 8 bases line up with TRBD1. CDR1 is SGHNT and CDR2 is YYREEE in the germline V gene (reference sequence). The junction had 8 bases not matched to a gene; V was cut back by 0 bases and J by 9 bases. The CDR3 contains 15 residues. CDR3 sequence (DNA): TGTGCCAGCAGCTTGGAGGGGGACAGGTCCTTTGAGCAGTTCTTC. Amino acids: CASSLEGDRSFEQFF.

This chain uses TRBV27 with TRBJ2-7; TRBD1 aligns across 9 bases. The CDR3 is 15 amino acids. Germline V gene sequence: CDR1 MNHEY, CDR2 SMNVEV (reference sequence). Unmatched junction bases numbered 9, after V lost 7 bases and J lost 2 bases. CDR3 sequence reads: CASTPGDRVPYEQYF. In nucleotides, the CDR3 is TGTGCCAGCACACCGGGGGACAGGGTCCCCTACGAGCAGTACTTC.

This clone showed up just a few times. This sequence joins TRBV2 and TRBJ2-1; 8 positions agree with TRBD2. Germline CDR1 reads SNHLY; CDR2 reads FYNNEI. This CDR3 has 13 amino acids. Unmatched junction bases numbered 5, after V lost 7 bases and J lost 6 bases. CDR3 sequence reads: CASKEREINEQFF. In DNA, the CDR3 is TGTGCCAGCAAGGAGCGGGAGATCAATGAGCAGTTCTTC.

The chain has TRBV27 and TRBJ1-2, with TRBD1 as a possible D gene (6 bases). Trimming cost V 6 bases and J 2 bases, with 19 bases left between them. Germline assignment: CDR1 MNHEY and CDR2 SMNVEV (reference sequence). This CDR3 region has 16 residues. CDR3 sequence reads: CASRNLGGSQNYGYTF. As DNA, the CDR3 is TGTGCCAGCAGAAATCTTGGGGGCAGTCAGAACTATGGCTACACCTTC.

DNA of the CDR3: TGTGCCAGCAGCCCCGGGACAAGCACTGAAGCTTTCTTT. This translates into CASSPGTSTEAFF. This rearrangement joins TRBV5-6 to TRBJ1-1; D is perhaps TRBD1 (6 bases). Trimming left V 4 bases short and J 4 bases short, with 11 bases between. Germline CDR1 SGHDT, CDR2 YYEEEE. CDR3 size: 13 residues.